This record looks at one TCR beta chain sequence and its context. The antigen is not known. Germline loops: CDR1 PRHDT, CDR2 FYEKMQ (reference sequence). The CDR3 loop spans 16 amino acids. V shed 5 bases, J shed 5 bases, and the junction held 4 bases outside the gene matches. These data are taken from a study of lymphopenia after photon versus proton radiotherapy. Overall study results and limits: Post-nadir TCR diversity decline inversely tracked overall survival among those who died. After lymphocyte nadir, photon-treated repertoires showed oligoclonal expansion, especially CD8+ Temra.

Generated by immunoSEQ multiplex PCR, the TCRdb table keeps only in-frame clones and is missing some. The sample holds under 75,000 clones, just under 95% seen once. The specimen comprised peripheral blood, sampled from a patient treated with photon-based radiotherapy. This receptor was taken from a woman aged 40 to 49 with cholangiocarcinoma. The chain recombines TRBV13 with TRBJ2-2; TRBD2 matches 14 bases. CDR3 amino acids: CASSPGLAGGTGELFF. As DNA, the CDR3 is TGTGCCAGCAGCCCCGGACTAGCGGGGGGTACCGGGGAGCTGTTTTTT.